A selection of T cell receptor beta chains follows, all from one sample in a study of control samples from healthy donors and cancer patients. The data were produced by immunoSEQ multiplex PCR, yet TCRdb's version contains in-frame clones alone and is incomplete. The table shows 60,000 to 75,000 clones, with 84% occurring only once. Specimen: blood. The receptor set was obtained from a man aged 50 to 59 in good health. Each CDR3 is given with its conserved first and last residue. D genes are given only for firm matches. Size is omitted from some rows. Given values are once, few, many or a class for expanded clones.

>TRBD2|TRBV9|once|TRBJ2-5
TGTGCCAGCAGCCCCGGACTAGTGGAAGAGACCCAGTACTTC
CASSPGLVEETQYF
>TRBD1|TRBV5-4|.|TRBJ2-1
TGTGCCAGCAGCTCAACAGGGGGCGAAAATGAGCAGTTCTTC
CASSSTGGENEQFF
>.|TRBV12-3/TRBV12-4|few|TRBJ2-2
TGTGCCAGCAGCCATTCCATCGGGGAGCTGTTTTTT
CASSHSIGELFF
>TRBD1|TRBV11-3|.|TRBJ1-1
TGTGCCAGCAGCATCCCCCAGGGGGCGGCTGAAGCTTTCTTT
CASSIPQGAAEAFF
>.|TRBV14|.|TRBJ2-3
TGTGCCAGCAGCCAAGCACTAGAGGTACCAGATACGCAGTATTTT
CASSQALEVPDTQYF
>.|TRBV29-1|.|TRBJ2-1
TGCAGCGTTGATTCCCCCAGGGGGGCGAATGAGCAGTTCTTC
CSVDSPRGANEQFF
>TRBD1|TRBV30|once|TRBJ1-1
TGTGCCTGGCCTATCCGGGACAGGGGATCTGAAGCTTTCTTT
CAWPIRDRGSEAFF
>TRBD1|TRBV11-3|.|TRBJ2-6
TGTGCCAGCAGCTCGATTGTGGGGACAGGCCTCTCTGGGGCCAACGTCCTGACTTTC
CASSSIVGTGLSGANVLTF
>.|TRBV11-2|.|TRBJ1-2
TGTGCCAGCAGCTTAGCTGGGAACTATGGCTACACCTTC
CASSLAGNYGYTF
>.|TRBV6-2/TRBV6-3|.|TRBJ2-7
TGTGCCAGCAGTTTTAGCGGACACTACGAGCAGTACTTC
CASSFSGHYEQYF
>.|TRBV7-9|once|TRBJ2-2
TGTGCCAGCAGCTTAGTAACCGGAGAAACCGGGGAGCTGTTTTTT
CASSLVTGETGELFF
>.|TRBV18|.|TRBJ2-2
TGTGCCAGCTCACCTACGCCCGCGAACACCGGGGAGCTGTTTTTT
CASSPTPANTGELFF
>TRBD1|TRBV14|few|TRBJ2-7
TGTGCCAGCAGCCGCGGCCTAGGGACAGTTGTTTCGGGGGAGCAGTACTTC
CASSRGLGTVVSGEQYF
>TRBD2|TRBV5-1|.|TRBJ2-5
TGCGCCAGCAGCTTGGCCATGGGGGAGGGACAAGAGACCCAGTACTTC
CASSLAMGEGQETQYF
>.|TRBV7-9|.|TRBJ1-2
TGTGCCAGCAGTTCCACTTTGCAGGGCTATGGCTACACCTTC
CASSSTLQGYGYTF
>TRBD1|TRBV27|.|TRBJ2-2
TGTGCCAGCAGTTCCCTAGTTTTACAGGGGAAGAACACCGGGGAGCTGTTTTTT
CASSSLVLQGKNTGELFF
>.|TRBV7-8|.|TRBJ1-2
TGTGCCAGCAGCCCCCTACCGACAGCTAACTATGGCTACACCTTC
CASSPLPTANYGYTF
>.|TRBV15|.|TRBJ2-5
TGTGCCACCAGCAGAGTCCAGGGTGCGGAGACCCAGTACTTC
CATSRVQGAETQYF